These T cell receptor beta chains were read from a single sample in a study of graft-versus-host responses after intestinal transplantation. Their specific antigens are unknown. Sequencing used immunoSEQ multiplex PCR; TCRdb keeps in-frame clones, though not all of them. The data show about 90,000 clones, about 91% seen once. This sample comprised unstimulated CD4+ T cells sorted from spleen or lymph node cells, obtained before transplant. Receptors originate from a human donor who was the organ donor for an intestinal transplant. CDR3s include the opening cysteine and the closing phenylalanine or tryptophan. The listing skips clone size in some rows; elsewhere it reads once, few, many or a size class.

size	length	V	J	CDR3
.	17	TRBV27	TRBJ2-3	CASRPLVGGPSTDTQYF
.	14	TRBV19	TRBJ2-2	CASRGVLRTGELFF
.	16	TRBV28	TRBJ1-6	CASSYGGQPNNSPLHF
.	14	TRBV7-9	TRBJ2-7	CASSLHSGSYEQYF
.	12	TRBV19	TRBJ2-4	CASSKGQNIQYF
once	14	TRBV7-7	TRBJ2-5	CASSPLRLEETQYF
.	12	TRBV19	TRBJ2-5	CASSALRETQYF
.	14	TRBV19	TRBJ2-7	CASRGLAGTYEQYF
.	13	TRBV27	TRBJ1-6	CASSLEPGLALHF
.	13	TRBV28	TRBJ2-7	CASTIDRGYEQYF
.	13	TRBV7-9	TRBJ1-4	CASSEGGVEKLFF
.	18	TRBV7-9	TRBJ2-3	CASYRASRWSGSTDTQYF
.	18	TRBV7-9	TRBJ2-1	CASSYNPGQYRSYNEQFF
.	14	TRBV27	TRBJ1-2	CASSLQGGNYGYTF
.	14	TRBV7-8	TRBJ2-1	CASSSGGSYNEQFF
once	12	TRBV7-9	TRBJ1-1	CASSIGQGEAFF
.	15	TRBV14	TRBJ2-7	CASSQFMSGNYEQYF
.	15	TRBV11-2	TRBJ2-7	CASAPWVSDSYEQYF
.	14	TRBV5-1	TRBJ2-7	CASSLRDRAGEQYF